Below, 7 T cell receptor beta chains from the same sample are listed, as sequenced in a study of post-analysis software for immune sequencing data. Findings and limits, study-wide: Compared with controls, patients had more of about 5 TRBV segments, including TRBV5-6, TRBV5-1 and TRBV20-1.

Their antigens are not known. Prepared TCR beta cDNA libraries contained unique molecular identifiers. From the PCR reads, TCRdb called clonotypes with MiXCR, one entry per CDR3 protein. Of hundreds of thousands of distinct CDR3 sequences listed, just over 35% were seen once; the top ten hold around 4.8%. Input material: blood. The receptors shown here come from a girl under 18 with multiple sclerosis.

Note on this clonotype: This could be a read error, since a much larger clone is one nucleotide away. The V and J genes are TRBV5-1 and TRBJ2-1; 10 nucleotides agree with TRBD2. This CDR3 spans 16 amino acids. Trimming removed 4 bases from V and 8 bases from J; junction bases left unmatched: 12. Per the germline V gene, CDR1 is SGHRS and CDR2 is YFSETQ. CDR3: CASSPGWTSGDDEQFF. CDR3 bases: TGCGCCAGCAGCCCAGGATGGACTAGCGGCGACGATGAGCAGTTCTTC.

This clonotype was counted a few times. J is TRBJ1-6 and V is TRBV5-6, with TRBD1 matching over 9 bases. The germline gives CDR1 SGHDT, CDR2 YYEEEE. CDR3 length equals 15 residues. Trimming removed 4 bases from V and 6 bases from J; junction bases left unmatched: 5. CDR3 loop: CASSLGQGPNSPLHF. Written as DNA, the CDR3 is TGTGCCAGCAGCCTGGGACAGGGTCCTAATTCACCCCTCCACTTT. Full variable domain (missing parts from reference TRBV5-6 and TRBJ1-6): DAGVTQSPTHLIKTRGQQVTLRCSPKSGHDTVSWYQQALGQGPQFIFQYYEEEERQRGNFPDRFSGHQFPNYSSELNVNALLLGDSALYLCASSLGQGPNSPLHFGNGTRLTVT.

This clonotype was counted between two and nine times. Given a much more abundant clone one base away, this may be a read error. V gene TRBV7-2 combines with J gene TRBJ2-1; 7 nucleotides agree with TRBD2. Looked up from germline, CDR1 is SGHTA and CDR2 is FQGNSA. This CDR3 has 11 amino acids. The V segment lost 5 bases and the J segment 13 bases; nucleotides outside the gene matches: 5. CDR3 nucleotide sequence: TGTGCCAGCAGCCGGGGGGACCGCCAGTTCTTC. Translating gives CASSRGDRQFF.

A note on this clonotype: A single base separates this from a much larger clone, so it may be a read error. This chain's CDR3 is CSTRTVAKNIQYF. The CDR3 coding sequence is TGCAGTACTAGGACAGTAGCCAAAAACATTCAGTACTTC. The chain links TRBV20-1 to TRBJ2-4, with a possible D match to TRBD1 (6 bases). The V gene's germline CDR1 is DFQATT and CDR2 SNEGSKA (reference sequence). The CDR3 totals 13 residues.

The V gene is TRBV28, the J gene TRBJ1-5, with D perhaps TRBD1 (6 bases). Trimming left V 2 bases short and J 2 bases short, with 22 bases between. The CDR3 consists of 19 residues. Germline V CDR1 and CDR2: MDHEN, SYDVKM. Here the CDR3 DNA reads TGTGCCAGCAGTTTACGGGATTTGGGCAGGGGCCTACGCAATCAGCCCCAGCATTTT. Translation: CASSLRDLGRGLRNQPQHF.

This clonotype showed up many times. The V gene is TRBV6-1, the J gene TRBJ2-1; TRBD2 aligns across 9 bases. Germline V gene data show CDR1 as MNHNS and CDR2 as SASEGT. This CDR3 region has 16 residues. Losses at the gene ends were 4 bases for V and 3 bases for J; bases not matched to a gene: 7. CDR3 in amino acids: CASSGLAGRLYNEQFF. CDR3 DNA sequence: TGTGCCAGCAGTGGGCTAGCGGGGCGACTCTACAATGAGCAGTTCTTC.

CDR3 DNA: TGTGCCAGCAGTGACTCGGGGGTGAATGAGCAGTTCTTC. The encoded protein is CASSDSGVNEQFF. The J gene is TRBJ2-1, the V gene TRBV6-4, with D perhaps matching TRBD1 or TRBD2 (5 bases each). Germline-derived CDR1 and CDR2 are MRHNA and SNTAGT. The length of the CDR3 is 13 residues. The V and J ends lost 0 bases and 7 bases respectively, with 7 bases between them.